This T cell receptor (beta chain) was sequenced during a study of cytomegalovirus exposure and HLA in healthy donors. Regarding the study as a whole: V- and J-gene trimming in TCR beta was tied to a missense DCLRE1C variant by an analysis performed later.

Comments on this clone: Antigen: not known.

This CDR3 contains 15 residues. The germline V and J ends were trimmed by 0 bases and 5 bases, with 13 bases remaining between them. Germline lookup yields CDR1 MNHEY and CDR2 SVGAGI. With 60 Vbeta and 13 Jbeta primers, the PCR was carried out. Only in-frame clones appear in the TCRdb table, and some are missing; sequencing was by immunoSEQ multiplex PCR. This sample's clone table lists around 57,000 clones. The sequenced sample consisted of PBMCs. This chain uses TRBV6-5 with TRBJ1-1, with D perhaps matching TRBD1 (5 bases). This clonotype was obtained from a woman in her 50s in good health and CMV-seropositive. The chain's CDR3 is CASSYSRGVRTEAFF. In DNA, the CDR3 is TGTGCCAGCAGTTACTCAAGGGGCGTTCGGACTGAAGCTTTCTTT.